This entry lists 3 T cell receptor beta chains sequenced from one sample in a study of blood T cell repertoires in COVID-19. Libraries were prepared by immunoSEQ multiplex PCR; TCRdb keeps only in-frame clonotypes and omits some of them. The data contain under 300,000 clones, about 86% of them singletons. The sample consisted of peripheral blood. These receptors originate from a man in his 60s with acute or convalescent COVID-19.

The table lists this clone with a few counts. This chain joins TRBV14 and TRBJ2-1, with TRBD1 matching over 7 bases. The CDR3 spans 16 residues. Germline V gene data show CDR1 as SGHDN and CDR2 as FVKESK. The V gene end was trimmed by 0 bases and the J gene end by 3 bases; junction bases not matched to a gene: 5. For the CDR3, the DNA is TGTGCCAGCAGCCAAGAATGGCCAGGGGGCTACAATGAGCAGTTCTTC. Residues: CASSQEWPGGYNEQFF.

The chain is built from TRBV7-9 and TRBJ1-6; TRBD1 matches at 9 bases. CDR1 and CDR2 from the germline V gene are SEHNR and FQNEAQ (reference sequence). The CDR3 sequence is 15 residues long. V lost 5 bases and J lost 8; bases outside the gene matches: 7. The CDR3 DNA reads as TGTGCCAGCAGCACTAGACAGGGGGAGGATTCACCCCTCCACTTT. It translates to CASSTRQGEDSPLHF.

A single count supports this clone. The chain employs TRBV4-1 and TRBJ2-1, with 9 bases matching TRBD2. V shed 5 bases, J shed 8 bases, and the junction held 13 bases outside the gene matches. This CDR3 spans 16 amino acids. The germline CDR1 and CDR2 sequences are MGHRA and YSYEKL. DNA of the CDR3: TGCGCCAGCAGCTCCCCGACTAGCGGCGCCTTCGATGAGCAGTTCTTC. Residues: CASSSPTSGAFDEQFF.